Below, 26 T cell receptor beta chains from the same sample are listed, as sequenced in a study of cytomegalovirus exposure and HLA in healthy donors. Primers for the PCR totalled 60 Vbeta and 13 Jbeta. TCRdb's table, derived via immunoSEQ multiplex PCR, lists solely in-frame clones and lacks some. The sample includes about 72,000 clones, roughly 86% of them seen just once. Source material: PBMCs. The receptors were sampled from a man aged 18-30 years in good health and CMV-seronegative.

The rearrangement joins TRBV2 to TRBJ2-3; 8 positions match TRBD1. The CDR3 is 14 residues long. Trimming took 7 bases from V and 4 from J; bases not matched to a gene: 7. Germline V gives CDR1 SNHLY, CDR2 FYNNEI. The CDR3 protein is CASTGGPPPDTQYF. The DNA of the CDR3 is TGTGCCAGCACAGGGGGCCCTCCCCCAGATACGCAGTATTTT.

The J gene is TRBJ2-5, the V gene TRBV4-2, with 9 positions matching TRBD1. Germline V lookup: CDR1 LGHNA, CDR2 YNFKEQ. The CDR3 covers 17 residues. With 0 bases clipped from V and 2 bases from J, the junction kept 7 bases outside the gene matches. CDR3 sequence reads: CASSQEGTGTGQETQYF. Written as DNA, the CDR3 is TGTGCCAGCAGCCAAGAGGGGACCGGGACAGGGCAAGAGACCCAGTACTTC.

The chain couples TRBV11-3 to TRBJ2-1; D may be TRBD2 (6 bases). CDR3 size: 16 residues. V gave up 5 bases and J gave up 9 bases, with 23 bases separating them. The germline V gene has CDR1 SGHNT and CDR2 YENEEA. In nucleotides, the CDR3 is TGTGCCAGCAGCCCCCGTCGAGGAGGGGTAATGGGTGAGCAGTTCTTC. Translation gives CASSPRRGGVMGEQFF. Full variable domain (missing parts from reference TRBV11-3 and TRBJ2-1): EAGVVQSPRYKIIEKKQPVAFWCNPISGHNTLYWYLQNLGQGPELLIRYENEEAVDDSQLPKDRFSAERLKGVDSTLKIQPAELGDSAVYLCASSPRRGGVMGEQFFGPGTRLTVL.

This chain uses TRBV28 with TRBJ1-5; 8 bases line up with TRBD1. This CDR3 region has 18 residues. V lost 8 bases, J lost 5 bases, and 20 bases stayed unmatched. Germline CDR1 MDHEN, CDR2 SYDVKM. The CDR3: CASGSTRQGTGMHQPQHF. CDR3 nucleotides: TGTGCCAGCGGATCCACCCGACAGGGGACCGGAATGCATCAGCCCCAGCATTTT.

J is TRBJ1-2 and V is TRBV29-1, with 8 bases aligning to TRBD1. Germline trimming cut 0 bases from V and 4 bases from J; bases unmatched to any gene: 1. The CDR3 totals 13 residues. Germline CDR1 is SQVTM and CDR2 is ANQGSEA. CDR3 amino acids: CSVEDGTGYGYTF. Written as DNA, the CDR3 is TGCAGCGTTGAAGATGGGACAGGCTATGGCTACACCTTC.

The rearrangement uses TRBV27 and TRBJ1-2; 8 bases match TRBD1. This CDR3 comprises 15 residues. The germline V gene encodes CDR1 MNHEY and CDR2 SMNVEV (reference sequence). V gave up 0 bases and J gave up 3 bases; unmatched junction bases: 3. This CDR3 is CASSLSAGGHYGYTF. The CDR3 region has the DNA TGTGCCAGCAGTTTATCGGCAGGGGGCCACTATGGCTACACCTTC.

The V gene is TRBV18, the J gene TRBJ2-7; D is undetermined. V was clipped by 6 bases and J by 5 bases, with 14 bases between them. There are 13 residues in the CDR3. CDR1 KGHSH and CDR2 LQKENI come from the germline V gene. The CDR3 DNA follows: TGTGCCAGCTCGAAAACTTTGAACGACGAGCAGTACTTC. Translated: CASSKTLNDEQYF.

The V call is TRBV19, the J call TRBJ2-5; 8 bases are a match to TRBD1. This CDR3 is built from 13 residues. Germline values: CDR1 LNHDA, CDR2 SQIVND (reference sequence). J lost 4 bases, V lost 5 bases, and 3 bases had no gene match. The CDR3 DNA reads as TGTGCCAGTAGTTTCACAGGGGGAGAGACCCAGTACTTC. It is translated as CASSFTGGETQYF.

This rearrangement joins TRBV6-5 to TRBJ2-7; D is uncertain. The V end was cut by 0 bases, the J end by 0 bases, with 9 bases between. CDR3 length equals 15 residues. Germline-derived CDR1 and CDR2 are MNHEY and SVGAGI. CDR3 in amino acids: CASSYSPVSSYEQYF. As DNA, the CDR3 is TGTGCCAGCAGTTACTCTCCAGTATCCTCCTACGAGCAGTACTTC.

This chain links TRBV6-5 with TRBJ2-7, with D hard to call. Trimming shortened V by 7 bases and J by 0 bases, and 10 bases separated the two germline ends. The CDR3 is 13 residues long. Germline loops: CDR1 MNHEY, CDR2 SVGAGI. The CDR3 spells CASTLSNSYEQYF. CDR3 coding DNA: TGTGCCAGCACACTCTCCAACTCCTACGAGCAGTACTTC.

The rearrangement joins TRBV4-3 to TRBJ2-1; D gene ambiguous. V dropped 0 bases and J dropped 6 bases, with 12 bases sitting between them. This CDR3 is built from 15 residues. Germline V gives CDR1 LGHNA, CDR2 YSLEER. The DNA of the CDR3 is TGCGCCAGCAGCCAAGATCAAATCCCAGGCAATGAGCAGTTCTTC. This encodes CASSQDQIPGNEQFF.

The rearrangement links TRBV28 to TRBJ1-1, with D tentatively TRBD1 (6 bases). Germline CDR1 MDHEN, CDR2 SYDVKM. This CDR3 has 14 residues. The germline V and J ends were trimmed by 4 bases and 4 bases, with 13 bases remaining between them. Written as DNA, the CDR3 is TGTGCCAGCAGTTCCGGACAGCCGCCCACTGAAGCTTTCTTT. As protein: CASSSGQPPTEAFF.

The rearrangement links TRBV28 to TRBJ2-2, with 8 nucleotides matching TRBD2. V shed 4 bases, J shed 1 base, and the junction held 8 bases outside the gene matches. The germline CDR1 and CDR2 sequences are MDHEN and SYDVKM. The CDR3 totals 17 residues. The CDR3 sequence is CASSYPLAGQNTGELFF. The CDR3 DNA sequence: TGTGCCAGCAGTTACCCTTTAGCGGGACAGAACACCGGGGAGCTGTTTTTT.

CDR3 residues: CASSLSGTGDYNEQFF. For the CDR3, the DNA is TGTGCCAGCAGTTTATCCGGGACAGGGGATTACAATGAGCAGTTCTTC. The chain is built from TRBV6-5 and TRBJ2-1; 10 bases match TRBD1. J lost 4 bases, V lost 4 bases, and 7 bases had no gene match. The CDR3 consists of 16 residues. Germline loops: CDR1 MNHEY, CDR2 SVGAGI.

The J gene is TRBJ2-7, the V gene TRBV7-2; D is undetermined. Looked up from germline, CDR1 is SGHTA and CDR2 is FQGNSA. CDR3 length equals 11 residues. V was pared by 9 bases and J by 3 bases, with 9 bases between. CDR3 sequence reads: CASPQLYEQYF. CDR3 DNA sequence: TGTGCCAGTCCGCAACTCTACGAGCAGTACTTC.

The gene calls are TRBV5-1 and TRBJ2-1, with D perhaps TRBD2 (6 bases). Per germline, CDR1 SGHRS and CDR2 YFSETQ. The germline V and J ends were trimmed by 3 bases and 8 bases, with 9 bases remaining between them. The CDR3 loop spans 12 amino acids. CDR3 in DNA: TGCGCCAGCAGCTCGGGAGTGCATGAGCAGTTCTTC. It is translated as CASSSGVHEQFF.

The chain has TRBV29-1 and TRBJ2-2; 11 bases agree with TRBD2. J lost 1 base, V lost 7 bases, and 11 bases had no gene match. This CDR3 region has 17 residues. The germline gives CDR1 SQVTM, CDR2 ANQGSEA. The DNA for the CDR3 is TGCAGCGGATGGGGATCTAGCGGGGGGCAGAACACCGGGGAGCTGTTTTTT. It encodes CSGWGSSGGQNTGELFF.

CDR3 protein: CATGEGSSYEQYF. In DNA, the CDR3 is TGTGCCACAGGGGAGGGGAGCTCCTACGAGCAGTACTTC. The chain joins TRBV19 to TRBJ2-7; tentative D call: TRBD2 (7 bases). The CDR3 sequence is 13 residues long. V was clipped by 10 bases and J by 0 bases, with 13 bases between them. Germline CDR1 LNHDA, CDR2 SQIVND (reference sequence).

The genes are TRBV4-1 and TRBJ2-7; weak D call: TRBD1 (6 bases). Trimming cost V 2 bases and J 7 bases, with 15 bases left between them. This CDR3 has 14 amino acids. CDR1 MGHRA and CDR2 YSYEKL come from the germline V gene. CDR3 loop: CASSQPQGTGEQYF. CDR3 DNA sequence: TGCGCCAGCAGCCAACCACAGGGTACGGGGGAGCAGTACTTC.

The J gene is TRBJ2-1, the V gene TRBV2; 8 bases fit TRBD2. Germline lookup yields CDR1 SNHLY and CDR2 FYNNEI. CDR3 length: 15 amino acids. V lost 2 bases and J lost 12; bases outside the gene matches: 12. The CDR3 DNA reads TGTGCCAGCAGTGAATCCGGGAGACTAGCGCTGGGGCAGTTCTTC. This sequence encodes CASSESGRLALGQFF. The full variable domain, with the rest looked up from reference TRBV2 and TRBJ2-1, is EPEVTQTPSHQVTQMGQEVILRCVPISNHLYFYWYRQILGQKVEFLVSFYNNEISEKSEIFDDQFSVERPDGSNFTLKIRSTKLEDSAMYFCASSESGRLALGQFFGPGTRLTVL.

The V and J genes are TRBV4-3 and TRBJ1-2; 9 bases line up with TRBD1. Germline CDR1 is LGHNA and CDR2 is YSLEER. CDR3 size: 16 residues. The J segment lost 5 bases and the V segment lost 1 base, leaving 8 bases of the junction unmatched. The CDR3 DNA reads as TGCGCCAGCAGCCAAGTACGCACAGGGGGCATGTATGGCTACACCTTC. This gives the protein CASSQVRTGGMYGYTF.

This clone came up a few times. The chain links TRBV5-1 to TRBJ1-1, with no clear D. Germline V gives CDR1 SGHRS, CDR2 YFSETQ. V was shortened by 7 bases and J by 1 base, with 5 bases between the two germline ends. This CDR3 comprises 11 residues. The CDR3 is CASGENTEAFF. CDR3 sequence (DNA): TGCGCCAGCGGAGAGAACACTGAAGCTTTCTTT. Drawing the rest from reference TRBV5-1 and TRBJ1-1, the complete variable domain is KAGVTQTPRYLIKTRGQQVTLSCSPISGHRSVSWYQQTPGQGLQFLFEYFSETQRNKGNFPGRFSGRQFSNSRSEMNVSTLELGDSALYLCASGENTEAFFGQGTRLTVV.

The CDR3 DNA follows: TGTGCCAGCAGCCAACCGGGGAATGAGCAGTTCTTC. As protein: CASSQPGNEQFF. The V gene is TRBV11-2, the J gene TRBJ2-1; D is perhaps TRBD2 (5 bases). Germline-derived CDR1 and CDR2 are SGHAT and FQNNGV. The CDR3 contains 12 residues. V lost 5 bases and J lost 7, with 9 bases in between.

This chain links TRBV6-1 with TRBJ1-4, with 9 nucleotides matching TRBD1. Germline assignment: CDR1 MNHNS and CDR2 SASEGT. The CDR3 contains 15 residues. V was pared by 7 bases and J by 4 bases, with 7 bases of the junction left unmatched. CDR3 bases: TGTGCCAGCACGAATTACAGGGGGCTTAATGAAAAACTGTTTTTT. Amino acid sequence: CASTNYRGLNEKLFF.

This sequence joins TRBV9 and TRBJ2-3; D not certain. V shed 3 bases and J shed 5 bases, with 22 bases lying between them. The length of the CDR3 is 17 residues. Germline V gene data show CDR1 as SGDLS and CDR2 as YYNGEE. The CDR3 loop reads CASSANPVRKSIDTQYF. CDR3 sequence (DNA): TGTGCCAGCAGCGCAAATCCTGTGAGGAAATCAATAGATACGCAGTATTTT.

This clone was observed a few times. The chain has TRBV30 and TRBJ1-3; D gene ambiguous. Trimming took off 0 bases at V and 8 bases at J, with 11 bases between the two ends. The CDR3 contains 13 residues. CDR1 and CDR2 from the germline V gene are GTSNPN and SVGIG (reference sequence). DNA of the CDR3: TGTGCCTGGAGTGTAAGGAGCAGAGACACCATATATTTT. This codes for CAWSVRSRDTIYF.